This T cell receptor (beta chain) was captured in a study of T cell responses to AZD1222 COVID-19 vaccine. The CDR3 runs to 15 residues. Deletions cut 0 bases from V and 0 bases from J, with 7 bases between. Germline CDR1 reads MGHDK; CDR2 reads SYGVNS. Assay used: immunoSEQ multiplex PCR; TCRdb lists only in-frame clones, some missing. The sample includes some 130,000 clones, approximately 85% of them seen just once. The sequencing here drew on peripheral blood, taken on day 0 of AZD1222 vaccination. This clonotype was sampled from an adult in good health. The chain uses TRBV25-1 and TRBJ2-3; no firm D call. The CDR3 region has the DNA TGTGCCAGCAGTGAATACCGTACTAGCACAGATACGCAGTATTTT. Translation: CASSEYRTSTDTQYF.